A selection of T cell receptor beta chains follows, all from one sample in a study of cytotoxic CD8 clonotypes in ibrutinib-treated CLL. Measured with immunoSEQ multiplex PCR; TCRdb has only the in-frame clones, and not every one. The sample includes about 85,000 clones, roughly 77% of them seen just once. The specimen comprised PBMCs, sampled after 12 months of ibrutinib treatment. These receptors were taken from a human donor with chronic lymphocytic leukemia. Both conserved end residues are part of each CDR3. A D gene is named only where the DNA matches it firmly. Size is stated for part of the rows, as once, few or many counts, or as a class when the clone is expanded.

NA	15	TRBV5-4	NA	TRBJ2-2	TGTGCCAGCAGCTTGGGCTGGGGGGCCACCGGGGAGCTGTTTTTT	CASSLGWGATGELFF
few	14	TRBV5-4	TRBD1	TRBJ2-3	TGTGCCAGCAGCTTGCGGACAGGGGAGGATACGCAGTATTTT	CASSLRTGEDTQYF
once	13	TRBV5-4	NA	TRBJ2-1	TGTGCCAGCAGCTTGAATGGGCTAGCAGAGATGTTCTTC	CASSLNGLAEMFF
NA	14	TRBV6-5	NA	TRBJ2-6	TGTGCCAGCCTTGAGGGCTCTGGGGCCAACGTCCTGACTTTC	CASLEGSGANVLTF
NA	11	TRBV2	NA	TRBJ2-5	TGTGCCAGCAGTGAAGGGGAGACCCAGTACTTC	CASSEGETQYF
NA	13	TRBV19	NA	TRBJ2-1	TGTGCCAGTAGTATAGGGACGGTCAATGAGCAGTTCTTC	CASSIGTVNEQFF
NA	17	TRBV9	TRBD2	TRBJ2-3	TGTGCCAGCAGCCCCGTAGCGGGAGGGCCCGGGGCAGATACGCAGTATTTT	CASSPVAGGPGADTQYF
NA	14	TRBV7-8	NA	TRBJ2-4	TGTGCCAGCAGCTCGTTCATGGGCAAAAACATTCAGTACTTC	CASSSFMGKNIQYF
NA	17	TRBV9	TRBD2	TRBJ2-2	TGTGCCAGCAGCAAAGGAAGCGGGAGCCACAACACCGGGGAGCTGTTTTTT	CASSKGSGSHNTGELFF
NA	14	TRBV11-2	NA	TRBJ2-2	TGTGCCAGCAGCTTCGGCATGAACACCGGGGAGCTGTTTTTT	CASSFGMNTGELFF
NA	15	TRBV9	TRBD1	TRBJ1-2	TGTGCCAGCAGCGCTTGGGGGACAGGCCTCTCGGGCTACACCTTC	CASSAWGTGLSGYTF
NA	11	TRBV6-5	NA	TRBJ2-3	TGTGCCACCGCGCGCTCGGATACGCAGTATTTT	CATARSDTQYF
NA	12	TRBV29-1	NA	TRBJ1-2	TGCAGCGCTGGGGGCGGAACCCTCGGCTACACCTTC	CSAGGGTLGYTF
few	17	TRBV4-1	NA	TRBJ1-5	TGCGCCAGCAGCCAAGAACAGGGTTTTGTACGCAATCAGCCCCAGCATTTT	CASSQEQGFVRNQPQHF
NA	15	TRBV7-2	TRBD1	TRBJ2-3	TGTGCCAGCAGCTTATGGGGACAGTACGCAGATACGCAGTATTTT	CASSLWGQYADTQYF
few	14	TRBV27	TRBD1	TRBJ2-7	TGTGCCAGCAGTCGCGGACAGGGTAGTCGCGAGCAGTACTTC	CASSRGQGSREQYF
NA	14	TRBV18	NA	TRBJ2-5	TGTGCCAGCTCACCACGGGTCGACCAAGAGACCCAGTACTTC	CASSPRVDQETQYF
few	10	TRBV9	NA	TRBJ1-2	TGTGCCAGCAGCCCCCGGGGCTACACCTTC	CASSPRGYTF
few	14	TRBV6-5	NA	TRBJ1-1	TGTGCCAGCACCCGGGGGACCGGGGACACTGAAGCTTTCTTT	CASTRGTGDTEAFF
NA	15	TRBV7-2	NA	TRBJ1-5	TGTGCCAGCAGCCCCGCTCAGGTATGGGGTCAGCCCCAGCATTTT	CASSPAQVWGQPQHF
once	18	TRBV2	TRBD2	TRBJ2-1	TGTGCCAGCAGTTTGACTAGCGGCCCTATATCTAGTAGGAATGAGCAGTTCTTC	CASSLTSGPISSRNEQFF
NA	16	TRBV4-2	TRBD1	TRBJ2-7	TGTGCCAGCAGCCAAGATCGTTACGGACAGGCCTACGAGCAGTACTTC	CASSQDRYGQAYEQYF
few	14	TRBV19	NA	TRBJ1-2	TGTGCCAGTACCCTCGGGAATTCTTTCTATGGCTACACCTTC	CASTLGNSFYGYTF
NA	17	TRBV4-3	NA	TRBJ1-4	TGCGCCAGCAGCCAGGAGATTGGCGGGGGCGCAGGCGAAAAACTGTTTTTT	CASSQEIGGGAGEKLFF
NA	16	TRBV27	NA	TRBJ1-2	TGTGCCAGCAGTTTAGAAGGGGCGGGACACCACTATGGCTACACCTTC	CASSLEGAGHHYGYTF
NA	15	TRBV6-5	NA	TRBJ2-5	TGTGCCAGCAGTTATTCGGAGGGGGCGCAGGAGACCCAGTACTTC	CASSYSEGAQETQYF
NA	21	TRBV7-8	TRBD2	TRBJ2-2	TGTGCCAGCAGCTTAGCGGGGGAGGGCCCCCCGGGACTAGCCTACACCGGGGAGCTGTTTTTT	CASSLAGEGPPGLAYTGELFF
few	13	TRBV27	TRBD1	TRBJ1-2	TGTGCCAGCAGTCCAGGGACAGGGTATGGCTACACCTTC	CASSPGTGYGYTF
NA	14	TRBV10-3	TRBD1	TRBJ1-2	TGTGCCATCAGCAGACAGGGGGCGCCGGTTGGCTACACCTTC	CAISRQGAPVGYTF
NA	13	TRBV7-2	NA	TRBJ1-5	TGTGCCAGCAGCTTAGACGGGAATCAGCCCCAGCATTTT	CASSLDGNQPQHF
NA	12	TRBV6-1	TRBD2	TRBJ2-3	TGTGCCAGCACCACTAGCGGGCGATCGCAGTATTTT	CASTTSGRSQYF
once	14	TRBV10-3	NA	TRBJ1-2	TGTGCCACGAACGCGCCCCAGGGACGACAGGGCTACACCTTC	CATNAPQGRQGYTF
many	12	TRBV10-3	TRBD2	TRBJ2-7	TGTGCCATTGGGACTAGCGGGAGCGAGCAGTACTTC	CAIGTSGSEQYF
few	15	TRBV13	NA	TRBJ2-5	TGTGCCAGCACCCGGAGGCGGGGAGACTCGGGGGCCCAGTACTTC	CASTRRRGDSGAQYF
once	14	TRBV28	TRBD1	TRBJ1-2	TGTGCCAGCAGTTCGACAGGGGCCGGCTATGGCTACACCTTC	CASSSTGAGYGYTF
once	8	TRBV29-1	NA	TRBJ1-1	TGCAGCGTAGACGAAGCTTTCTTT	CSVDEAFF
NA	13	TRBV6-5	NA	TRBJ1-2	TGTGCCAGCAGCCGCGGGCAGTCGGGCGGCTACACCTTC	CASSRGQSGGYTF
NA	15	TRBV10-1	TRBD1	TRBJ2-7	TGCGCCAGCACCGAGGGACAGGCCACCCGAGGGGGGCAGTACTTC	CASTEGQATRGGQYF
NA	13	TRBV7-9	NA	TRBJ1-6	TGTGCCAGCAGCTTAGGGGACAATTCACCCCTCCACTTT	CASSLGDNSPLHF
NA	15	TRBV2	NA	TRBJ1-5	TGTGCCAGCTTGCGAGGCGGGGGATTGAATCAGCCCCAGCATTTT	CASLRGGGLNQPQHF